Listed here are 11 T cell receptor beta chains from one sample, sequenced in a study of cytomegalovirus exposure and HLA in healthy donors. Here immunoSEQ multiplex PCR was the method, and the copy in TCRdb shows in-frame clones only, minus some. The sample lists about 130,000 clones, about 93% occurring once. The sample consisted of PBMCs. These receptors all stem from a woman younger than 35 in good health and CMV-seronegative.

The chain joins TRBV28 to TRBJ1-4; weak D call: TRBD1 (6 bases). Germline V gives CDR1 MDHEN, CDR2 SYDVKM. The CDR3 length is 12 residues. The V gene lost 7 bases and the J gene lost 5 bases, with 8 bases spanning the gap. Written as DNA, the CDR3 is TGTGCCAGCAAACAGGGAAATGAAAAACTGTTTTTT. Its translation is CASKQGNEKLFF. Variable domain in full (rest from reference TRBV28 and TRBJ1-4): DVKVTQSSRYLVKRTGEKVFLECVQDMDHENMFWYRQDPGLGLRLIYFSYDVKMKEKGDIPEGYSVSREKKERFSLILESASTNQTSMYLCASKQGNEKLFFGSGTQLSVL.

CDR3 sequence reads: CASRQGATEAFF. CDR3 nucleotide sequence: TGCGCCAGCAGACAGGGGGCCACTGAAGCTTTCTTT. V is TRBV5-1 and J is TRBJ1-1; TRBD1 matches at 9 bases. CDR3 length: 12 residues. The ends lost 5 bases at V and 4 bases at J; junction bases unmatched: 0. The germline V gene encodes CDR1 SGHRS and CDR2 YFSETQ.

CDR3 region: CASSYSGGIGTEAFF. In nucleotides, the CDR3 is TGTGCCAGCAGTTACTCTGGGGGGATCGGTACTGAAGCTTTCTTT. This chain joins TRBV6-5 and TRBJ1-1, with D possibly being TRBD1 (5 bases). In germline, CDR1 is MNHEY, CDR2 SVGAGI. Trimming removed 0 bases from V and 5 bases from J, with 13 bases in between. This CDR3 is built from 15 residues.

This clone was detected only once. The genes are TRBV6-6 and TRBJ2-7, with D possibly TRBD2 on 6 matching bases. Trimming left V 4 bases short and J 2 bases short, with 12 bases between. CDR3 length: 14 amino acids. Germline V CDR1 and CDR2: MNHNY, SVGAGI (reference sequence). The CDR3 coding sequence is TGTGCCAGCAGTTTTGCGGGAACTGCCTACGAGCAGTACTTC. Amino acids: CASSFAGTAYEQYF.

The rearrangement uses TRBV29-1 and TRBJ1-2, with D hard to call. Germline CDR1 SQVTM, CDR2 ANQGSEA. The ends were cut back, 7 bases at V and 4 bases at J, with 16 bases in the middle. This CDR3 region has 13 residues. CDR3 nucleotide sequence: TGCAGCGCCAAGATGACTGACCGCTATGGCTACACCTTC. Translating gives CSAKMTDRYGYTF.

V gene TRBV30 combines with J gene TRBJ1-1; no definite D call. CDR1 is GTSNPN and CDR2 is SVGIG in the germline V gene (reference sequence). V was clipped by 0 bases and J by 7 bases, with 12 bases between them. CDR3 size: 13 residues. CDR3 sequence reads: CAWSVGPASEAFF. The CDR3 region has the DNA TGTGCCTGGAGTGTTGGTCCCGCCAGTGAAGCTTTCTTT.

This clone was seen just once. The gene calls are TRBV19 and TRBJ2-2; a weak D match, TRBD2 (5 bases). The CDR3 is 17 residues long. The germline V gene has CDR1 LNHDA and CDR2 SQIVND (reference sequence). V lost 0 bases and J lost 3, with 14 bases in between. In DNA form, the CDR3 reads TGTGCCAGTAGTATAGAAGTGAGCGGATCCTACACCGGGGAGCTGTTTTTT. This translates into CASSIEVSGSYTGELFF.

The chain joins TRBV5-6 to TRBJ2-5, with a weak D call TRBD1 (6 bases). Germline V gene lookup returns CDR1 SGHDT and CDR2 YYEEEE. V lost 5 bases and J lost 2, with 10 bases in between. This CDR3 region has 13 residues. Here the CDR3 reads CASSRQAQETQYF. Written as DNA, the CDR3 is TGTGCCAGCAGTCGACAGGCGCAAGAGACCCAGTACTTC. The full variable domain, with the rest looked up from reference TRBV5-6 and TRBJ2-5, is DAGVTQSPTHLIKTRGQQVTLRCSPKSGHDTVSWYQQALGQGPQFIFQYYEEEERQRGNFPDRFSGHQFPNYSSELNVNALLLGDSALYLCASSRQAQETQYFGPGTRLLVL.

V gene TRBV27 combines with J gene TRBJ2-1, with 11 bases identical to TRBD2. The CDR3 spans 13 residues. CDR1 and CDR2 from the germline V gene are MNHEY and SMNVEV (reference sequence). The V segment lost 7 bases and the J segment 5 bases; nucleotides outside the gene matches: 1. CDR3 nucleotide sequence: TGTGCCAGCACACTAGCGGGGGACAATGAGCAGTTCTTC. Translated, it gives CASTLAGDNEQFF.

J is TRBJ1-5 and V is TRBV5-1; TRBD1 might be the D (5 bases). Trimming took off 8 bases at V and 5 bases at J, with 17 bases between the two ends. Germline CDR1 and CDR2: SGHRS and YFSETQ. The CDR3 sequence is 14 residues long. CDR3 sequence (DNA): TGCGCCAGGGCTGACAGAGGTGAGGATCAGCCCCAGCATTTT. Amino acids: CARADRGEDQPQHF.

This chain uses TRBV6-5 with TRBJ2-7; 7 bases fit TRBD1. This CDR3 comprises 11 residues. The germline CDR1 and CDR2 sequences are MNHEY and SVGAGI. With 6 bases clipped from V and 6 bases from J, the junction kept 2 bases outside the gene matches. CDR3 residues: CASRTGTEQYF. The CDR3, as DNA: TGTGCCAGCAGGACAGGGACCGAGCAGTACTTC.